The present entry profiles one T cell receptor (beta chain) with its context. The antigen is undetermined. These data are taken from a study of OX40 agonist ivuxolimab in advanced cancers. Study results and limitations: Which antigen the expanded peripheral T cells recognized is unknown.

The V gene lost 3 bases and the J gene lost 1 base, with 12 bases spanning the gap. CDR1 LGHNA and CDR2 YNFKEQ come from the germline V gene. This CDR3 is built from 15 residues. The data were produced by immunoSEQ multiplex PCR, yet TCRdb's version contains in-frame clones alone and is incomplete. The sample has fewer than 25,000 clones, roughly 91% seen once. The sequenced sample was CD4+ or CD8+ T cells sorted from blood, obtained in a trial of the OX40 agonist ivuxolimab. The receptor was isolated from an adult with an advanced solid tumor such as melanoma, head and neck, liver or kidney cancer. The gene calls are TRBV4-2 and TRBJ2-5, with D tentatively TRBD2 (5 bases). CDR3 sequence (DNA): TGTGCCAGCAGCCACCTACTAGGTTTCCAAGAGACCCAGTACTTC. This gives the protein CASSHLLGFQETQYF.